These 27 T cell receptor beta chains share one sample of origin, sequenced in a study of cytomegalovirus exposure and HLA in healthy donors. A multiplex PCR was run with 60 Vbeta primers and 13 Jbeta primers. Sequencing used immunoSEQ multiplex PCR; TCRdb keeps in-frame clones, though not all of them. This sample has approximately 170,000 clones, with 65% to 90% found just once. Material for sequencing was PBMCs. The receptors derive from a human donor in good health.

V usage is TRBV6-1 and J usage is TRBJ2-1, with 8 nucleotides matching TRBD1. The junction had 5 bases not matched to a gene; V was cut back by 5 bases and J by 2 bases. There are 15 residues in the CDR3. Germline CDR1 MNHNS, CDR2 SASEGT. CDR3 loop: CASSPTGGPYNEQFF. The CDR3 nucleotides read TGTGCCAGCAGTCCAACAGGGGGTCCCTACAATGAGCAGTTCTTC.

This clone has more than one count but fewer than ten. The genes are TRBV18 and TRBJ1-1; maybe TRBD1 (6 bases). V dropped 5 bases and J dropped 6 bases, with 13 bases sitting between them. This CDR3 region has 13 residues. Germline V gives CDR1 KGHSH, CDR2 LQKENI. CDR3 protein: CASSVRQDSEAFF. CDR3 DNA: TGTGCCAGCTCAGTTCGACAGGATTCTGAAGCTTTCTTT.

This clone came up once. V and J are TRBV5-1 and TRBJ1-2; 7 bases agree with TRBD1. The ends lost 0 bases at V and 4 bases at J; junction bases unmatched: 3. The CDR3 has 14 residues. From germline, CDR1 is SGHRS and CDR2 YFSETQ. In DNA, the CDR3 is TGCGCCAGCAGCTTGGGACAGGGATCCTATGGCTACACCTTC. Protein sequence: CASSLGQGSYGYTF.

The chain combines TRBV7-9 with TRBJ2-3; D unresolved. The V gene's germline CDR1 is SEHNR and CDR2 FQNEAQ (reference sequence). The CDR3 runs 14 residues. Trimming pared 1 base from V and 3 bases from J, leaving 8 bases between. For the CDR3, the DNA is TGTGCCAGCAGCTTAGACATGTTAACAGATACGCAGTATTTT. As protein: CASSLDMLTDTQYF.

The chain employs TRBV5-4 and TRBJ2-5; D unresolved. Germline V gene data show CDR1 as SGHNT and CDR2 as YYREEE (reference sequence). V was shortened by 5 bases and J by 4 bases, with 18 bases between the two germline ends. This CDR3 contains 15 residues. The CDR3 sequence is CASSQQSPGVETQYF. The CDR3 DNA sequence: TGTGCCAGCAGTCAGCAGTCCCCGGGTGTAGAGACCCAGTACTTC.

V is TRBV6-5 and J is TRBJ1-3; 8 bases are shared with TRBD1. This CDR3 is built from 16 residues. V shed 4 bases and J 0 bases; nucleotides not matched to a gene: 5. Germline V gives CDR1 MNHEY, CDR2 SVGAGI. The CDR3 DNA is TGTGCCAGCAGTTCAGGACAGGGAATCTCTGGAAACACCATATATTTT. Translation gives CASSSGQGISGNTIYF.

The chain couples TRBV4-3 to TRBJ1-2; possibly TRBD1 for D (5 bases). Trimming removed 0 bases at V and 5 bases at J, with 7 bases between. Germline loops: CDR1 LGHNA, CDR2 YSLEER. This CDR3 region has 13 residues. CDR3 DNA sequence: TGCGCCAGCAGCCAAGAGGCAGGGTATGGCTACACCTTC. Translated: CASSQEAGYGYTF.

The chain joins TRBV5-1 to TRBJ2-3; TRBD2 agrees at 9 bases. Per germline, CDR1 SGHRS and CDR2 YFSETQ. CDR3 size: 16 residues. V lost 0 bases to trimming and J lost 3 bases; unmatched junction nucleotides: 5. In nucleotides, the CDR3 is TGCGCCAGCAGCTTGGCTTTGCGGGGGGGAACAGATACGCAGTATTTT. Translation gives CASSLALRGGTDTQYF.

This clone showed up just once. The chain uses TRBV6-5 and TRBJ1-1; 7 bases fit TRBD1. The CDR3 spans 14 residues. J was trimmed by 7 bases and V by 6 bases; bases with no gene match: 11. CDR1 is MNHEY, CDR2 SVGAGI, per germline. The CDR3 loop reads CASSRTGARGEAFF. For the CDR3, the DNA is TGTGCCAGCAGCCGTACAGGGGCCCGGGGTGAAGCTTTCTTT.

The chain employs TRBV6-5 and TRBJ2-2; tentative D call: TRBD2 (5 bases). Trimming left V 6 bases short and J 3 bases short, with 5 bases between. The CDR3 runs to 12 residues. Per the germline V gene, CDR1 is MNHEY and CDR2 is SVGAGI. The CDR3: CASRDYTGELFF. DNA of the CDR3: TGTGCCAGCAGGGACTACACCGGGGAGCTGTTTTTT.

This clone showed up just a few times. The CDR3 DNA is TGCGCCAGCAGCCAAGAGGGCGGAGGGCAGTATTTT. Translating it yields CASSQEGGGQYF. The rearrangement links TRBV4-3 to TRBJ2-3; D is possibly TRBD2 (5 bases). Trimming took 0 bases from V and 11 from J, leaving 9 bases between them. Germline V CDR1 and CDR2: LGHNA, YSLEER. The CDR3 sequence is 12 residues long.

The V call is TRBV5-6, the J call TRBJ1-2, with D possibly matching TRBD1 (6 bases). Germline values: CDR1 SGHDT, CDR2 YYEEEE. This CDR3 contains 15 residues. Trimming stripped 4 bases from V and 5 bases from J, with 18 bases between. The CDR3 sequence is CASSHTTGYGYGYTF. CDR3 in DNA: TGTGCCAGCAGCCATACAACAGGGTACGGATATGGCTACACCTTC.

This clone showed up just once. At one of its ends the junction is not consistent with the germline gene, which may arise from a read error. V usage is TRBV5-6 and J usage is TRBJ1-2, with 7 bases that match TRBD1. The CDR3 length is 13 residues. Germline V gene lookup returns CDR1 SGHDT and CDR2 YYEEEE. CDR3 region: CASSLGTAIVAVF. The DNA of the CDR3 is TGTGCCAGCAGCCTAGGGACAGCAATCGTAGCGGTCTTC.

The chain is built from TRBV6-5 and TRBJ2-3; TRBD1 is a possible D gene (5 bases). V lost 2 bases and J 2 bases, leaving 8 bases between the germline ends. The CDR3 has 14 amino acids. Looked up from germline, CDR1 is MNHEY and CDR2 is SVGAGI. The CDR3 here is CASSYGGATDTQYF. DNA of the CDR3: TGTGCCAGCAGTTACGGTGGGGCCACAGATACGCAGTATTTT.

The chain combines TRBV5-1 with TRBJ2-1, with D perhaps TRBD1 (6 bases). Looked up from germline, CDR1 is SGHRS and CDR2 is YFSETQ. Trimming left V 2 bases short and J 6 bases short, with 12 bases between. This CDR3 region has 14 residues. The CDR3 DNA follows: TGCGCCAGCAGCTTTCTACAGGGTTCCAATGAGCAGTTCTTC. It yields the protein CASSFLQGSNEQFF. The complete variable domain, with remaining parts taken from reference TRBV5-1 and TRBJ2-1, reads KAGVTQTPRYLIKTRGQQVTLSCSPISGHRSVSWYQQTPGQGLQFLFEYFSETQRNKGNFPGRFSGRQFSNSRSEMNVSTLELGDSALYLCASSFLQGSNEQFFGPGTRLTVL.

The chain has TRBV13 and TRBJ1-2, with D unclear. V gave up 5 bases and J gave up 4 bases, with 8 bases separating them. Germline V lookup: CDR1 PRHDT, CDR2 FYEKMQ (reference sequence). CDR3 size: 12 residues. CDR3 sequence: CASSQSTYGYTF. DNA for the CDR3: TGTGCCAGCAGCCAATCTACCTATGGCTACACCTTC.

The V and J genes are TRBV5-4 and TRBJ1-2, with 9 bases that match TRBD1. V lost 4 bases, J lost 8 bases, and 3 bases stayed unmatched. Germline CDR1 is SGHNT and CDR2 is YYREEE (reference sequence). The CDR3 totals 12 residues. CDR3 DNA: TGTGCCAGCAGCGAGGACAGGGGCGGCTACACCTTC. It yields the protein CASSEDRGGYTF.

CDR3 protein: CASSYDGVSGNYGYTF. CDR3 in DNA: TGTGCCAGCAGTTACGACGGGGTATCCGGGAACTATGGCTACACCTTC. The chain employs TRBV6-5 and TRBJ1-2; D not certain. From germline, CDR1 is MNHEY and CDR2 SVGAGI. CDR3 size: 16 residues. Trimming took 2 bases from V and 2 from J, leaving 15 bases between them.

This clone was seen only once. The V call is TRBV2, the J call TRBJ2-1; weak D call: TRBD2 (5 bases). Germline-derived CDR1 and CDR2 are SNHLY and FYNNEI. The CDR3 covers 15 residues. Between the trimmed V and J ends, which lost 4 bases and 0 bases, there was a span of 10 bases. CDR3 sequence: CASSVDLPSYNEQFF. CDR3 DNA: TGTGCCAGCAGTGTGGACTTACCCTCCTACAATGAGCAGTTCTTC.

J is TRBJ2-7 and V is TRBV27; tentative D call: TRBD2 (7 bases). Germline-derived CDR1 and CDR2 are MNHEY and SMNVEV (reference sequence). This CDR3 has 15 amino acids. V was trimmed by 0 bases and J by 5 bases, leaving 14 bases between them. The chain's CDR3 is CASSLSGGQGDEQYF. CDR3 coding DNA: TGTGCCAGCAGTTTATCGGGGGGGCAGGGCGACGAGCAGTACTTC.

The genes are TRBV18 and TRBJ1-1; tentatively, D is TRBD1 (6 bases). The CDR3 has 14 residues. The ends were cut back, 3 bases at V and 3 bases at J, with 11 bases in the middle. The germline CDR1 and CDR2 sequences are KGHSH and LQKENI. This chain's CDR3 is CASSPAAGDTEAFF. CDR3 nucleotides: TGTGCCAGCTCACCGGCGGCAGGGGACACTGAAGCTTTCTTT.

The V gene is TRBV25-1, the J gene TRBJ1-3; TRBD1 might be the D (5 bases). The V gene's germline CDR1 is MGHDK and CDR2 SYGVNS. There are 15 residues in the CDR3. Trimming pared 2 bases from V and 0 bases from J, leaving 8 bases between. The CDR3, as DNA: TGTGCCAGCAGTGAAATCAGGGACTCTGGAAACACCATATATTTT. Its protein product is CASSEIRDSGNTIYF.

This rearrangement joins TRBV2 to TRBJ1-5; TRBD1 matches at 10 bases. Germline loops: CDR1 SNHLY, CDR2 FYNNEI. The junction had 6 bases not matched to a gene; V was cut back by 0 bases and J by 4 bases. The length of the CDR3 is 17 residues. The CDR3 coding sequence is TGTGCCAGCAGTGAAGCGCTTCGGACAGGGGGTAATCAGCCCCAGCATTTT. Translating gives CASSEALRTGGNQPQHF. The full variable domain, its missing parts supplied by reference TRBV2 and TRBJ1-5, is EPEVTQTPSHQVTQMGQEVILRCVPISNHLYFYWYRQILGQKVEFLVSFYNNEISEKSEIFDDQFSVERPDGSNFTLKIRSTKLEDSAMYFCASSEALRTGGNQPQHFGDGTRLSIL.

The chain is built from TRBV6-1 and TRBJ1-5; 7 bases align to TRBD1. V dropped 4 bases and J dropped 3; count of bases not matched to a gene: 12. From germline, CDR1 is MNHNS and CDR2 SASEGT. The CDR3 loop spans 17 amino acids. The CDR3 reads CASSAPLVDRNNQPQHF. The CDR3 nucleotides are TGTGCCAGCAGTGCGCCGTTAGTGGACAGGAACAATCAGCCCCAGCATTTT.

The chain is built from TRBV7-9 and TRBJ1-1, with 12 positions matching TRBD1. This CDR3 has 17 amino acids. Germline trimming cut 6 bases from V and 4 bases from J; bases unmatched to any gene: 12. Germline V gene sequence: CDR1 SEHNR, CDR2 FQNEAQ (reference sequence). The CDR3 sequence is CASRPTGTGGSRTEAFF. CDR3 coding DNA: TGTGCCAGCAGACCAACCGGGACAGGGGGCTCACGCACTGAAGCTTTCTTT.

The chain carries TRBV12-5 and TRBJ1-2; 9 bases are a match to TRBD1. J gave up 8 bases and V 5 bases, and 3 bases lay outside the gene matches. The CDR3 covers 12 residues. Germline assignment: CDR1 LGHNT and CDR2 FRNRAP. CDR3 protein: CASGNRGLGYTF. The CDR3 DNA reads as TGTGCTAGTGGTAACAGGGGGCTCGGCTACACCTTC. The full variable domain, its missing parts supplied by reference TRBV12-5 and TRBJ1-2, is DARVTQTPRHKVTEMGQEVTMRCQPILGHNTVFWYRQTMMQGLELLAYFRNRAPLDDSGMPKDRFSAEMPDATLATLKIQPSEPRDSAVYFCASGNRGLGYTFGSGTRLTVV.

The rearrangement links TRBV28 to TRBJ1-1; D possibly corresponds to TRBD1 (5 bases). The length of the CDR3 is 14 residues. The ends were cut back, 8 bases at V and 0 bases at J, with 13 bases in the middle. CDR1 is MDHEN, CDR2 SYDVKM, per germline. The CDR3 region has the DNA TGTGCCAGCGGAAGGGGAGGTGTGAACACTGAAGCTTTCTTT. It codes for CASGRGGVNTEAFF.